This TCR beta chain was sequenced during a study of blood T cell repertoires in COVID-19. Background on the study: Some COVID-19 samples were acute and others convalescent; all came from the United States, Italy and Spain. T cells, B-cell-depleted T cells, or PBMCs provided the cDNA or gDNA that served as material.

Sequencing was performed with immunoSEQ multiplex PCR; in TCRdb, only in-frame clones are kept and a portion is missing. The sample contains 200,000 to 250,000 clones, over 75% of which appear only once. Participants were aged roughly 18 to 90 years, lived in 20 to 25 US areas, and enrolled virtually. Each participant's cohort was designated according to participant-reported clinical history. Trimming at V came to 1 base and at J to 4 bases, leaving 3 bases not matched to a gene. Germline-derived CDR1 and CDR2 are SEHNR and FQNEAQ (reference sequence). The CDR3 contains 14 residues. The clonotype comes from a woman aged 40 to 55 with acute COVID-19. Input material: PBMCs or T cells enriched from blood (not recorded which). The rearrangement uses TRBV7-9 and TRBJ1-1, with 7 bases matching TRBD1. CDR3 residues: CASSLGRGSTEAFF. The DNA of the CDR3 is TGTGCCAGCAGCTTAGGCAGGGGGAGCACTGAAGCTTTCTTT.